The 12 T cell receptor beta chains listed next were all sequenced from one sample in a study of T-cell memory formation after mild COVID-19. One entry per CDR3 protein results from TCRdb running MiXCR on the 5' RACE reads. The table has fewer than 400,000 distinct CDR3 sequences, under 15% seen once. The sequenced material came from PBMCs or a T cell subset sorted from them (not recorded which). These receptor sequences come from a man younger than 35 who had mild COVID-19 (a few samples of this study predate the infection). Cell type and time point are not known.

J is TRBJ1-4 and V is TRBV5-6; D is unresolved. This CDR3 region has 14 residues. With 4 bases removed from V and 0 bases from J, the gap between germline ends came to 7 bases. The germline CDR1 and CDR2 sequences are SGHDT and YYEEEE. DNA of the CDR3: TGTGCCAGCAGCCGGAGGACAACTAATGAAAAACTGTTTTTT. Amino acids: CASSRRTTNEKLFF.

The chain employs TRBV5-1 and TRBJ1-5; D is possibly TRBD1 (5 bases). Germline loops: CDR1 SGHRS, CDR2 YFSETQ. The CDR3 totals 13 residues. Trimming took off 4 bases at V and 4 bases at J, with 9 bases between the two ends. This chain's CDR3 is CASSPDMNQPQHF. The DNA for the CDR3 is TGCGCCAGCAGCCCGGACATGAATCAGCCCCAGCATTTT.

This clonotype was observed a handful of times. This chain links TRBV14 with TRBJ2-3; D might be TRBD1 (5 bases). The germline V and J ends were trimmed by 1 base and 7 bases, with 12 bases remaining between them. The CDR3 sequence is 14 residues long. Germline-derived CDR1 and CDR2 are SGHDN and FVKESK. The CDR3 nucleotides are TGTGCCAGCAGCCAAGGGACAAGGCGAAATACGCAGTATTTT. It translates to CASSQGTRRNTQYF.

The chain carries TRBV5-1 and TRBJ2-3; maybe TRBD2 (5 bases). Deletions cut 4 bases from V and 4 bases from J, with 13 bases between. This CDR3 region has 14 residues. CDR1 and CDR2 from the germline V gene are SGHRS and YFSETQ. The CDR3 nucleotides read TGCGCCAGCAGCCCCACGGGGTTCCCAGATACGCAGTATTTT. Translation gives CASSPTGFPDTQYF.

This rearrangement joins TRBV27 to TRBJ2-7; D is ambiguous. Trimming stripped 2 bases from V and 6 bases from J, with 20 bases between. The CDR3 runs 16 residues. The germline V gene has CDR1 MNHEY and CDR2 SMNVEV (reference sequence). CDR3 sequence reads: CASSLRVVDGPSEQYF. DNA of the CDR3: TGTGCCAGCAGTTTAAGGGTAGTCGACGGCCCCTCCGAGCAGTACTTC.

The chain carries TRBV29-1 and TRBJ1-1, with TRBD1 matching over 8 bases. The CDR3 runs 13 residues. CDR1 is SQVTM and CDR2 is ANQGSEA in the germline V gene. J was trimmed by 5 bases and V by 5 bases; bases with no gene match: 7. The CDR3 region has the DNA TGCAGCGTTCAGGGGGCGCAGCGAACTGAAGCTTTCTTT. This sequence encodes CSVQGAQRTEAFF.

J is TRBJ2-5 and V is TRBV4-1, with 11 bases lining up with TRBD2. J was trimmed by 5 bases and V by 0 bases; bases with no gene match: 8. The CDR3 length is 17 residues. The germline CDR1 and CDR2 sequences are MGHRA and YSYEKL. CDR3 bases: TGCGCCAGCAGCCAAGATTATCTAGCGGGGGGAAGGGAGACCCAGTACTTC. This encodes CASSQDYLAGGRETQYF.

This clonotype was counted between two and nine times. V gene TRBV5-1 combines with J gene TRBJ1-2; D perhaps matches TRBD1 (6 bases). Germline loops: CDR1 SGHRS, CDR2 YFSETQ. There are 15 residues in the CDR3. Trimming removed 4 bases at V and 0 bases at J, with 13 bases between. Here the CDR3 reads CASSVSGATNYGYTF. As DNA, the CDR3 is TGCGCCAGCAGCGTCTCAGGGGCTACTAACTATGGCTACACCTTC.

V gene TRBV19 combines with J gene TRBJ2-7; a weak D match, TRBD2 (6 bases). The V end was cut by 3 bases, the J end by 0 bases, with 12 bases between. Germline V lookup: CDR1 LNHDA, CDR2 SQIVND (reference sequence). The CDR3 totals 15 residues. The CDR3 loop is CASSIVYGSSYEQYF. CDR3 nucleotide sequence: TGTGCCAGTAGTATTGTCTACGGGAGCTCCTACGAGCAGTACTTC.

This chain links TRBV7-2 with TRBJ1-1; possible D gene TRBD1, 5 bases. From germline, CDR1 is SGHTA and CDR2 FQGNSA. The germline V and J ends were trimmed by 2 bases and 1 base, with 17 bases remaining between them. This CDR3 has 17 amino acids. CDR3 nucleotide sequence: TGTGCCAGCAGCTTAAACCCTAGACAGTTGGGGAACACTGAAGCTTTCTTT. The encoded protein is CASSLNPRQLGNTEAFF.

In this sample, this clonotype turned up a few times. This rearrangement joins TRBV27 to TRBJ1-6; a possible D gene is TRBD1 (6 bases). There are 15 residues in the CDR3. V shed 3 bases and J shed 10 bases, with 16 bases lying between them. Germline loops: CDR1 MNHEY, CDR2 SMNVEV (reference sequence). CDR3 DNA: TGTGCCAGCAGTTTCATGGGGGGCGCTTGGTCACCCCTCCACTTT. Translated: CASSFMGGAWSPLHF.

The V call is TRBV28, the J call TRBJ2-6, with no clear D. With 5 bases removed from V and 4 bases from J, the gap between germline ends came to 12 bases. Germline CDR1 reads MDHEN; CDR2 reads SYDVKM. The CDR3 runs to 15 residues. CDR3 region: CASSPDAQGANVLTF. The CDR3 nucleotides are TGTGCCAGCAGTCCCGACGCGCAGGGGGCCAACGTCCTGACTTTC. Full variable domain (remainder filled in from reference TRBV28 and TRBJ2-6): DVKVTQSSRYLVKRTGEKVFLECVQDMDHENMFWYRQDPGLGLRLIYFSYDVKMKEKGDIPEGYSVSREKKERFSLILESASTNQTSMYLCASSPDAQGANVLTFGAGSRLTVL.